This T cell receptor beta chain was captured by sequencing in a study of glioma-infiltrating T cells after dendritic cell vaccination. Time point reported: after dendritic cell vaccination, including at tumor progression/relapse. With 2 bases removed from V and 4 bases from J, the gap between germline ends came to 8 bases. Germline CDR1 and CDR2: WNHNN and SYGVQD (reference sequence). The CDR3 is 13 amino acids. Using immunoSEQ multiplex PCR, the repertoire was profiled, and TCRdb retains in-frame clones only, with some absent. The sample has 72,000 or so clones; more than 75% are singletons. The origin of this receptor is a human donor with glioblastoma. J is TRBJ1-2 and V is TRBV10-1; D unresolved. The input for sequencing was blood, taken after dendritic cell vaccination. The CDR3: CASSEGQTYGYTF. CDR3 sequence (DNA): TGCGCCAGCAGTGAGGGGCAGACCTATGGCTACACCTTC.